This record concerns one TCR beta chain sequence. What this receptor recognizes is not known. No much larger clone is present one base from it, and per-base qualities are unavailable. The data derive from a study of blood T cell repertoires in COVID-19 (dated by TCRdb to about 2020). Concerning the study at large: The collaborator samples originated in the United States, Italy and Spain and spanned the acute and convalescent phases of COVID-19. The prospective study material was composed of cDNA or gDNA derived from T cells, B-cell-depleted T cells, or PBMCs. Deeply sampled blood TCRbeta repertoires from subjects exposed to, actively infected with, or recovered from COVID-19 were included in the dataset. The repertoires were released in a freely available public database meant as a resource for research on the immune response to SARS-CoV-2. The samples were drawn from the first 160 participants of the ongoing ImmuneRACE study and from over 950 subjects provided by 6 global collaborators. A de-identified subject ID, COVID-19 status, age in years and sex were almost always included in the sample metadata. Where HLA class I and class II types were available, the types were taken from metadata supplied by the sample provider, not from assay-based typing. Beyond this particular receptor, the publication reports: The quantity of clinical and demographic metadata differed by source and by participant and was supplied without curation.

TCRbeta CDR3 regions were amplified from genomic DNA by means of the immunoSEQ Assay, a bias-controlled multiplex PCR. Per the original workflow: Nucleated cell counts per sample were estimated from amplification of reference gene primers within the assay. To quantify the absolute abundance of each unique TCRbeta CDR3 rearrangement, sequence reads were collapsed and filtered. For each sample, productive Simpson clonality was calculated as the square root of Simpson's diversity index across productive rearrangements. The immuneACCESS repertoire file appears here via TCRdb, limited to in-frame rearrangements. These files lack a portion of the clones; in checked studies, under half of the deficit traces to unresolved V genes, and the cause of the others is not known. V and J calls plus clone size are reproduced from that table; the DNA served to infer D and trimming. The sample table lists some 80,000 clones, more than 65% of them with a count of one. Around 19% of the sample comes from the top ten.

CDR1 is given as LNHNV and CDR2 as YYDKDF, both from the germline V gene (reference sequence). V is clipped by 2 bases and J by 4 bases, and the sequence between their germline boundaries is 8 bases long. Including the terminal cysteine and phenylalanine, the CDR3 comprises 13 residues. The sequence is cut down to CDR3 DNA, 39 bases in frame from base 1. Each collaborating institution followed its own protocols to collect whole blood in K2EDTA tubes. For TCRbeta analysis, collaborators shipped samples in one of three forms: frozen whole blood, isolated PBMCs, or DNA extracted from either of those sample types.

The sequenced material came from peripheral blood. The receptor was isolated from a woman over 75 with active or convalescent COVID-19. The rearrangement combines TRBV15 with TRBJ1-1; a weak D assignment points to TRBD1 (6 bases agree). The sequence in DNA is TGTGCCACCAGCAGAACAGGGACCACTGAAGCTTTCTTT. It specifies CATSRTGTTEAFF.